This entry concerns a single T cell receptor (beta chain). The antigen remains undetermined. TCRdb keeps only in-frame clones here, not all; method: immunoSEQ multiplex PCR. The data contain 2 million to 2.5 million clones, over 90% of them singletons. The sample originates from a study of shared clonotypes between healthy human individuals. Notes on the study in general: Sharing across four donors was highest in naive CD4 (around 5%) and lowest in memory CD8 (0.4%).

After removal of 4 bases from V and 3 bases from J, the junction contained 5 bases not matched to a gene. CDR1 is SGHTA, CDR2 FQGNSA, per germline. This CDR3 has 14 amino acids. Splitting of CD4+ cells produced CD45RA+ naive and CD45RA-negative memory subsets. The chain recombines TRBV7-2 with TRBJ1-2; 7 positions match TRBD1. This receptor was identified in a young man in good health. Some clones in this sample may be carry-over from other donors' samples. The sequencing input was naive CD4+ T cells from PBMCs. Subset noted: CD45RA+ positively selected. The CDR3 spells CASSSDRLDYGYTF. The CDR3 DNA is TGTGCCAGCAGCTCGGACAGGTTAGACTATGGCTACACCTTC.